The 27 T cell receptor beta chains listed next were all sequenced from one sample in a study of blood T cell repertoires in COVID-19. Produced via immunoSEQ multiplex PCR; TCRdb's table is partial and in-frame only. The sample holds around 320,000 clones, around 88% seen once. The sequenced sample was peripheral blood. These receptors originate from a woman in her twenties or thirties who had recovered from COVID-19.

This clone came up once. This chain links TRBV7-3 with TRBJ2-1, with 10 bases fitting TRBD1. CDR1 is SGHTA and CDR2 is FQGTGA in the germline V gene. This CDR3 spans 14 amino acids. Unmatched junction bases numbered 6, after V lost 5 bases and J lost 8 bases. CDR3 coding DNA: TGTGCCAGCAGCGAGACAGGGGGCGTCGATGAGCAGTTCTTC. This encodes CASSETGGVDEQFF.

The rearrangement joins TRBV28 to TRBJ2-7; TRBD1 agrees at 7 bases. The CDR3 runs 14 residues. Germline V gene sequence: CDR1 MDHEN, CDR2 SYDVKM. V shed 4 bases, J shed 1 base, and the junction held 4 bases outside the gene matches. CDR3 sequence: CASSWDSISYEQYF. The CDR3 DNA reads TGTGCCAGCAGTTGGGACAGCATATCCTACGAGCAGTACTTC.

V usage is TRBV28 and J usage is TRBJ1-5; 7 nucleotides line up with TRBD1. Unmatched junction bases numbered 7, after V lost 2 bases and J lost 6 bases. In germline, CDR1 is MDHEN, CDR2 SYDVKM. The CDR3 runs 15 residues. The CDR3 region is CASSLRGQGSQPQHF. The CDR3 DNA reads as TGTGCCAGCAGTTTAAGGGGGCAGGGAAGTCAGCCCCAGCATTTT.

This clone was found a few times. The chain combines TRBV28 with TRBJ2-3, with 10 positions matching TRBD2. The CDR3 sequence is 15 residues long. The V gene's germline CDR1 is MDHEN and CDR2 SYDVKM. Unmatched junction bases numbered 3, after V lost 6 bases and J lost 0 bases. The CDR3 reads CASSRTSGSTDTQYF. Written as DNA, the CDR3 is TGTGCCAGCAGCCGGACTAGCGGTAGCACAGATACGCAGTATTTT.

The V call is TRBV19, the J call TRBJ1-5; D is unclear. Germline CDR1 LNHDA, CDR2 SQIVND (reference sequence). CDR3 length: 18 residues. V was pared by 3 bases and J by 0 bases, with 18 bases between. The CDR3 region has the DNA TGTGCCAGTAGTATTAACGTTAAGGCAGGCTATAGCAATCAGCCCCAGCATTTT. Encoded protein: CASSINVKAGYSNQPQHF.

Only a few counts were recorded for this clone. This chain connects TRBV9 to TRBJ2-3; 8 bases match TRBD1. Germline V gene sequence: CDR1 SGDLS, CDR2 YYNGEE. V was clipped by 4 bases and J by 0 bases; unmatched bases: 4. This CDR3 region has 15 residues. The CDR3 sequence is CASSSRTGSTDTQYF. As DNA, the CDR3 is TGTGCCAGCAGCTCTCGGACAGGGAGCACAGATACGCAGTATTTT. Looking up the rest from reference TRBV9 and TRBJ2-3 gives the full variable domain: DSGVTQTPKHLITATGQRVTLRCSPRSGDLSVYWYQQSLDQGLQFLIQYYNGEERAKGNILERFSAQQFPDLHSELNLSSLELGDSALYFCASSSRTGSTDTQYFGPGTRLTVL.

This chain connects TRBV30 to TRBJ2-3; the D gene is possibly TRBD2 (6 bases). This CDR3 contains 16 residues. The ends were cut back, 0 bases at V and 2 bases at J, with 15 bases in the middle. Germline V lookup: CDR1 GTSNPN, CDR2 SVGIG (reference sequence). The CDR3 region has the DNA TGTGCCTGGAGTGTACTCGGGGGTTTGGTCACAGATACGCAGTATTTT. Protein sequence: CAWSVLGGLVTDTQYF.

This clone was seen a single time. The chain has TRBV5-1 and TRBJ2-2; 7 positions match TRBD2. Per germline, CDR1 SGHRS and CDR2 YFSETQ. The CDR3 is 18 residues long. With V trimmed by 9 bases and J by 3 bases, 20 bases remained unmatched. Written as DNA, the CDR3 is TGCGCCACCCAAGTCGTTGGGGGGGGTGAAGGTTACACCGGGGAGCTGTTTTTT. Residues: CATQVVGGGEGYTGELFF.

This clone showed up just once. The chain carries TRBV5-5 and TRBJ1-1, with 9 positions matching TRBD1. Germline CDR1 is SGHKS and CDR2 is YYEKEE (reference sequence). V gave up 4 bases and J gave up 5 bases; unmatched junction bases: 3. The CDR3 extends over 13 amino acids. The CDR3 spells CASSRDRGTEAFF. CDR3 in DNA: TGTGCCAGCAGCCGTGACAGGGGGACTGAAGCTTTCTTT.

This clone was seen a single time. This chain links TRBV28 with TRBJ2-7; 8 bases are a match to TRBD2. The CDR3 length is 13 residues. The J segment lost 6 bases and the V segment lost 6 bases, leaving 7 bases of the junction unmatched. Looked up from germline, CDR1 is MDHEN and CDR2 is SYDVKM. Here the CDR3 reads CASRSGAGGEQYF. The CDR3 DNA is TGTGCCAGCAGGTCAGGGGCGGGAGGCGAGCAGTACTTC.

The rearrangement uses TRBV5-1 and TRBJ2-1; 8 bases fit TRBD2. This CDR3 region has 15 residues. The J segment lost 4 bases and the V segment lost 1 base, leaving 4 bases of the junction unmatched. Germline V gene sequence: CDR1 SGHRS, CDR2 YFSETQ. This CDR3 is CASSLPGLAYNEQFF. The CDR3 nucleotides read TGCGCCAGCAGCTTGCCCGGACTAGCATACAATGAGCAGTTCTTC.

This sequence joins TRBV5-1 and TRBJ2-1, with 12 positions matching TRBD2. Germline assignment: CDR1 SGHRS and CDR2 YFSETQ. CDR3 size: 16 residues. The ends lost 4 bases at V and 7 bases at J; junction bases unmatched: 9. CDR3 in DNA: TGCGCCAGCAGCCGTGCTAGCGGGGGGGCTGAAAATGAGCAGTTCTTC. Its protein is CASSRASGGAENEQFF.

The chain carries TRBV6-2 or TRBV6-3 and TRBJ2-7, with a weak D call TRBD1 (6 bases). The CDR3 runs to 13 residues. CDR1 MNHEY and CDR2 SVGEGT come from the germline V gene. The V and J ends lost 6 bases and 1 base respectively, with 10 bases between them. CDR3 amino acids: CASSPDSSYEQYF. Here the CDR3 DNA reads TGTGCCAGCAGCCCGGACAGTTCCTACGAGCAGTACTTC.

This sequence joins TRBV4-1 and TRBJ2-1, with 7 bases matching TRBD2. The CDR3 is 15 residues long. J lost 4 bases, V lost 5 bases, and 8 bases had no gene match. In germline, CDR1 is MGHRA, CDR2 YSYEKL. CDR3 nucleotides: TGCGCCAGCAGCGCCGGGACTACCTCATACAATGAGCAGTTCTTC. Translation gives CASSAGTTSYNEQFF.

This clone was recorded only once. V gene TRBV6-6 combines with J gene TRBJ1-4, with TRBD1 matching 12 bases. Trimming took 5 bases from V and 3 from J; bases not matched to a gene: 7. The CDR3 has 17 residues. Germline CDR1 reads MNHNY; CDR2 reads SVGAGI (reference sequence). The CDR3 coding sequence is TGTGCCAGCAGTCGCCGGGACAGGGGGCGGTCTAATGAAAAACTGTTTTTT. This codes for CASSRRDRGRSNEKLFF.

V and J are TRBV7-3 and TRBJ1-2; 7 bases agree with TRBD1. V shed 6 bases and J 4 bases; nucleotides not matched to a gene: 8. The CDR3 length is 14 residues. CDR1 and CDR2 (germline): SGHTA, FQGTGA. The CDR3 sequence: CASRFLEGAYGYTF. The DNA for the CDR3 is TGTGCCAGCAGGTTCCTGGAGGGGGCCTATGGCTACACCTTC.

The chain joins TRBV6-5 to TRBJ1-2; 10 nucleotides agree with TRBD1. Germline CDR1 reads MNHEY; CDR2 reads SVGAGI. V shed 6 bases, J shed 7 bases, and the junction held 8 bases outside the gene matches. The CDR3 is made up of 14 amino acids. CDR3 DNA: TGTGCCAGCAGGGCGACAGGGGGCTTGGGTGGCTACACCTTC. Amino acid sequence: CASRATGGLGGYTF.

The chain combines TRBV2 with TRBJ1-2; 10 positions agree with TRBD1. V shed 5 bases, J shed 0 bases, and the junction held 3 bases outside the gene matches. Germline CDR1 and CDR2: SNHLY and FYNNEI. This CDR3 contains 15 residues. The CDR3 DNA is TGTGCCAGCAGTCGGGACAGGGGCGCTAACTATGGCTACACCTTC. It encodes CASSRDRGANYGYTF.

This clone was recorded only once. The V gene is TRBV6-1, the J gene TRBJ2-3; 12 bases agree with TRBD2. CDR1 and CDR2 from the germline V gene are MNHNS and SASEGT. The ends lost 0 bases at V and 10 bases at J; junction bases unmatched: 14. The CDR3 runs to 18 residues. DNA of the CDR3: TGTGCCAGCAGTGAAGCGCTTCTCACTAGCGGGGGGCAAGGGTCGCAGTATTTT. It specifies CASSEALLTSGGQGSQYF.

The J gene is TRBJ2-7, the V gene TRBV19, with 11 nucleotides matching TRBD1. The CDR3 runs 13 residues. The trim removed 5 bases at V and 5 bases at J, leaving 2 bases unmatched. CDR1 is LNHDA and CDR2 is SQIVND in the germline V gene (reference sequence). This chain's CDR3 is CASSLGQGDEQYF. In nucleotides, the CDR3 is TGTGCCAGTAGTCTGGGACAGGGGGACGAGCAGTACTTC.

This clone was seen a few times. V and J are TRBV19 and TRBJ1-5, with a possible D match to TRBD1 (5 bases). Germline assignment: CDR1 LNHDA and CDR2 SQIVND (reference sequence). CDR3 size: 17 residues. V was trimmed by 3 bases and J by 0 bases, leaving 15 bases between them. The CDR3 DNA follows: TGTGCCAGTAGTATGGGGCGAACAGGCTATAGCAATCAGCCCCAGCATTTT. Its protein is CASSMGRTGYSNQPQHF.

The chain combines TRBV7-2 with TRBJ2-7; 10 nucleotides match TRBD2. The V segment lost 5 bases and the J segment 5 bases; nucleotides outside the gene matches: 6. The length of the CDR3 is 14 residues. From germline, CDR1 is SGHTA and CDR2 FQGNSA. CDR3: CASSKLAGYDEQYF. CDR3 in DNA: TGTGCCAGCAGCAAACTAGCGGGGTACGACGAGCAGTACTTC.

The V and J genes are TRBV4-3 and TRBJ2-3; 7 positions match TRBD2. This CDR3 region has 14 residues. Trimming at V came to 3 bases and at J to 2 bases, leaving 2 bases not matched to a gene. CDR1 and CDR2 (germline): LGHNA, YSLEER. CDR3 bases: TGCGCCAGCAGCCAGAGCGGGACCACAGATACGCAGTATTTT. Its protein is CASSQSGTTDTQYF.

This chain joins TRBV28 and TRBJ2-1, with 8 bases matching TRBD2. This CDR3 spans 16 amino acids. CDR1 MDHEN and CDR2 SYDVKM come from the germline V gene. The junction had 7 bases not matched to a gene; V was cut back by 5 bases and J by 1 base. The CDR3 loop reads CASSTTSSGSYNEQFF. The CDR3 DNA is TGTGCCAGCAGTACAACTTCTAGCGGGTCCTACAATGAGCAGTTCTTC.

This chain connects TRBV6-8 to TRBJ2-5, with a weak D call TRBD2 (7 bases). Trimming took 4 bases from V and 7 from J, leaving 22 bases between them. The CDR3 extends over 16 amino acids. Germline CDR1 and CDR2: MNHGY and SAAAGT. The CDR3: CASSSAVGRGPGTQYF. CDR3 coding DNA: TGTGCCAGCAGTTCTGCCGTGGGGCGGGGGCCGGGGACCCAGTACTTC.

The V and J genes are TRBV5-1 and TRBJ2-5; tentatively, D is TRBD1 (5 bases). V was shortened by 3 bases and J by 2 bases, with 8 bases between the two germline ends. The CDR3 is made up of 13 amino acids. Germline V gives CDR1 SGHRS, CDR2 YFSETQ. CDR3 DNA sequence: TGCGCCAGCAGCTATCAGGGACAAGAGACCCAGTACTTC. Protein product: CASSYQGQETQYF. Supplemented by reference TRBV5-1 and TRBJ2-5, the full variable domain reads KAGVTQTPRYLIKTRGQQVTLSCSPISGHRSVSWYQQTPGQGLQFLFEYFSETQRNKGNFPGRFSGRQFSNSRSEMNVSTLELGDSALYLCASSYQGQETQYFGPGTRLLVL.

V is TRBV28 and J is TRBJ1-4; D is undetermined. Between the trimmed V and J ends, which lost 3 bases and 7 bases, there was a span of 9 bases. The CDR3 sequence is 13 residues long. CDR1 and CDR2 (germline): MDHEN, SYDVKM. The CDR3 DNA follows: TGTGCCAGCAGTTTGGGGAGGGCTGAAAAACTGTTTTTT. Translated, it gives CASSLGRAEKLFF.